What follows are 8 T cell receptor beta chains derived from one specimen sequenced in a study of breast tumors, draining lymph nodes, adjacent tissues. Axillary draining lymph nodes of breast cancer patients supplied the node samples. MiXCR, run by TCRdb on the multiplex PCR reads, gives a single entry per CDR3 protein. The table shows roughly 100,000 distinct CDR3 sequences, with 30% occurring only once. The sample comprised axillary lymph node tissue. The receptors derive from a female donor with breast cancer. Some clones in this sample may be carry-over from other donors' samples.

The genes are TRBV10-3 and TRBJ1-6; TRBD1 might be the D (6 bases). The length of the CDR3 is 13 residues. Germline V lookup: CDR1 ENHRY, CDR2 SYGVKD. V was clipped by 9 bases and J by 7 bases, with 13 bases between them. The CDR3 loop is CAISDSYNSPLHF. CDR3 nucleotide sequence: TGTGCCATATCGGACAGTTACAATTCACCCCTCCACTTT.

This clonotype was seen ten or more times. The rearrangement uses TRBV5-1 and TRBJ2-6, with no clear D. Germline lookup yields CDR1 SGHRS and CDR2 YFSETQ. V dropped 4 bases and J dropped 0 bases, with 14 bases sitting between them. The CDR3 consists of 17 residues. The CDR3 sequence is CASSLRPFFSGANVLTF. Written as DNA, the CDR3 is TGCGCCAGCAGCCTAAGACCCTTTTTCTCTGGGGCCAACGTCCTGACTTTC. Full variable domain (remainder filled in from reference TRBV5-1 and TRBJ2-6): KAGVTQTPRYLIKTRGQQVTLSCSPISGHRSVSWYQQTPGQGLQFLFEYFSETQRNKGNFPGRFSGRQFSNSRSEMNVSTLELGDSALYLCASSLRPFFSGANVLTFGAGSRLTVL.

This clonotype has a count of ten or more. This chain joins TRBV6-6 and TRBJ1-2, with a weak D call TRBD1 (6 bases). The V and J ends lost 7 bases and 7 bases respectively, with 16 bases between them. Germline V gene sequence: CDR1 MNHNY, CDR2 SVGAGI (reference sequence). The CDR3 is 13 residues long. This CDR3 reads CASTKTGKGGYTF. CDR3 nucleotide sequence: TGTGCCAGCACCAAAACAGGGAAGGGTGGCTACACCTTC.

The CDR3 protein is CASSHLDRAGSPLHF. CDR3 sequence (DNA): TGTGCCAGCAGCCACCTGGACAGGGCGGGTTCACCCCTCCACTTT. V is TRBV7-3 and J is TRBJ1-6, with 8 bases aligning to TRBD1. This CDR3 comprises 15 residues. The ends lost 5 bases at V and 9 bases at J; junction bases unmatched: 9. Germline V gene sequence: CDR1 SGHTA, CDR2 FQGTGA.

This clonotype was seen many times. The V and J genes are TRBV11-2 and TRBJ2-3, with 7 nucleotides matching TRBD2. Germline V lookup: CDR1 SGHAT, CDR2 FQNNGV. The CDR3 is 16 amino acids. V was pared by 3 bases and J by 6 bases, with 12 bases of the junction left unmatched. The CDR3 region is CASSFGGTGAGDTQYF. The CDR3, as DNA: TGTGCCAGCAGCTTCGGGGGGACGGGAGCTGGGGATACGCAGTATTTT.

This clonotype was counted many times. The V and J genes are TRBV7-9 and TRBJ2-7; 10 bases map to TRBD2. The CDR3 has 15 residues. Looked up from germline, CDR1 is SEHNR and CDR2 is FQNEAQ (reference sequence). V was clipped by 5 bases and J by 3 bases; unmatched bases: 7. The CDR3 nucleotides are TGTGCCAGCAGCCCGGCCGGGACTAGCGACTACGAGCAGTACTTC. It is translated as CASSPAGTSDYEQYF.

Many counts were recorded for this clonotype. The chain has TRBV7-9 and TRBJ2-7; D is perhaps TRBD1 (5 bases). Germline V CDR1 and CDR2: SEHNR, FQNEAQ (reference sequence). V was cut by 6 bases and J by 2 bases, with 14 bases left in between. The CDR3 sequence is 14 residues long. CDR3 loop: CASSTTVGAYEQYF. Here the CDR3 DNA reads TGTGCCAGCAGTACGACAGTAGGGGCCTACGAGCAGTACTTC.

This clonotype was found many times. The chain joins TRBV5-5 to TRBJ1-5; D gene unclear. The V end lost 0 bases, the J end lost 4 bases, and 8 bases lay between the germline ends. The CDR3 runs 14 residues. Germline V gene data show CDR1 as SGHKS and CDR2 as YYEKEE (reference sequence). The CDR3 reads CASSLVGANQPQHF. The DNA of the CDR3 is TGTGCCAGCAGCTTGGTGGGCGCTAATCAGCCCCAGCATTTT.